This is a list of T cell receptor beta chains from one sample in a study of shared clonotypes between healthy human individuals. Some clones are missing from TCRdb's copy, which holds only in-frame ones; the method was immunoSEQ multiplex PCR. Among fewer than 1.8 million clones listed, 98% to 99% were seen once. Sequenced material: naive CD4+ T cells sorted from blood. These receptors originate from a man younger than 40 in good health. Both conserved end residues are part of each CDR3. The D gene is left open where the match is weak. A clone size is listed for some rows: how often the clone was seen (once, few, many), or a class if it is expanded.

V	D	size	J	CDR3	DNA
TRBV7-8	TRBD1	-	TRBJ2-3	CASSYSGGADTQYF	TGTGCCAGCAGCTACTCAGGGGGTGCGGATACGCAGTATTTT
TRBV5-1	TRBD2	-	TRBJ2-2	CASSPGGGPTGELFF	TGCGCCAGCAGCCCGGGAGGGGGTCCCACCGGGGAGCTGTTTTTT
TRBV6-1	TRBD2	-	TRBJ2-7	CASSDAGGGEQYF	TGTGCCAGCAGTGATGCGGGAGGAGGCGAGCAGTACTTC
TRBV5-1	TRBD1	once	TRBJ2-7	CASSLVGTAYEQYF	TGCGCCAGCAGCTTGGTCGGGACAGCATACGAGCAGTACTTC
TRBV7-8	TRBD1	-	TRBJ2-2	CASRDRVSNTGELFF	TGTGCCAGCAGGGACAGGGTTTCGAACACCGGGGAGCTGTTTTTT
TRBV12-5	TRBD2	-	TRBJ2-2	CASGWSPGGLAGVSPSTGELFF	TGTGCTAGTGGTTGGTCCCCTGGGGGACTAGCGGGAGTGTCCCCTAGCACCGGGGAGCTGTTTTTT
TRBV2	-	-	TRBJ1-5	CASCSRENQPQHF	TGTGCCAGCTGTTCTCGAGAAAATCAGCCCCAGCATTTT
TRBV7-6	-	-	TRBJ1-2	CASSLSSLGNYGYTF	TGTGCCAGCAGCTTAAGCTCTCTGGGGAACTATGGCTACACCTTC
TRBV2	-	-	TRBJ2-7	CASTRALPTYEQYF	TGTGCCAGCACCAGAGCACTACCGACCTACGAGCAGTACTTC
TRBV2	TRBD2	-	TRBJ2-2	CAGGRAATGELFF	TGTGCGGGAGGGAGGGCCGCCACCGGGGAGCTGTTTTTT
TRBV10-1	TRBD2	-	TRBJ2-2	CASSPGLAGNTGELFF	TGCGCCAGCAGTCCCGGACTAGCGGGGAACACCGGGGAGCTGTTTTTT
TRBV27	-	-	TRBJ2-1	CASSSRAMSSYNEQFF	TGTGCCAGCAGTTCCCGGGCGATGAGCTCCTACAATGAGCAGTTCTTC
TRBV19	-	-	TRBJ2-7	CASSIPPHEQYF	TGTGCCAGTAGTATACCACCCCACGAGCAGTACTTC
TRBV11-2	TRBD1	-	TRBJ1-2	CASSSGQALQNYGYTF	TGTGCCAGCAGCTCGGGACAGGCGCTCCAAAACTATGGCTACACCTTC
TRBV18	-	once	TRBJ2-7	CASSPPTGGYEQYF	TGTGCCAGCTCACCACCGACTGGCGGCTACGAGCAGTACTTC
TRBV7-3	-	-	TRBJ2-3	CASSLSGGSTDTQYF	TGTGCCAGCAGCTTGTCGGGCGGCAGCACAGATACGCAGTATTTT
TRBV2	-	-	TRBJ2-5	CASSDQPPQETQYF	TGTGCCAGCAGTGACCAGCCCCCCCAAGAGACCCAGTACTTC